This TCR beta chain was obtained from a study of T cell responses to AZD1222 COVID-19 vaccine. Findings and caveats of the study: The donors showed a predominance of white British ancestry and of females, with possible underestimation of clonal diversity.

The table came from immunoSEQ multiplex PCR; TCRdb's copy has only in-frame clones and leaves some out. Among around 94,000 clones listed, 88% were seen once. Trimming at V came to 3 bases and at J to 3 bases, leaving 4 bases not matched to a gene. CDR3 length equals 15 residues. Germline CDR1 is KGHSH and CDR2 is LQKENI. As regards this clone: Its antigen is not known.

This receptor was obtained from an adult in good health. V is TRBV18 and J is TRBJ2-2, with 7 positions matching TRBD1. The material was peripheral blood, obtained on day 0 of AZD1222 vaccination. Here the CDR3 DNA reads TGTGCCAGCTCACCTACCACAGGGGACACCGGGGAGCTGTTTTTT. Amino acids: CASSPTTGDTGELFF.